Listed below are T cell receptor beta chains from one sample, sequenced in a study of cytomegalovirus exposure and HLA in healthy donors. Libraries were prepared by immunoSEQ multiplex PCR; TCRdb keeps only in-frame clonotypes and omits some of them. The specimen's table records more than 45,000 clones. Sequenced material: PBMCs. These receptor sequences come from a male donor in good health and CMV-seronegative. The CDR3 runs from the conserved cysteine through the conserved F or W. D genes are given only for firm matches. A clone size is listed for some rows: how often the clone was seen (once, few, many), or a class if it is expanded.

length,J,size,D,V,CDR3,DNA
16,TRBJ1-1,-,TRBD1,TRBV4-3,CASSQETGGVSTEAFF,TGCGCCAGCAGCCAAGAGACAGGGGGCGTTAGCACTGAAGCTTTCTTT
16,TRBJ2-1,-,-,TRBV4-3,CASSQEWRYSDNEQFF,TGCGCCAGCAGCCAAGAGTGGCGGTACTCCGACAATGAGCAGTTCTTC
15,TRBJ2-1,medium-sized,TRBD2,TRBV7-6,CASSQAGVGDNEQFF,TGTGCCAGCAGCCAAGCGGGAGTAGGGGACAATGAGCAGTTCTTC
12,TRBJ2-2,-,-,TRBV5-1,CASSSTMGELFF,TGCGCCAGCAGTTCGACTATGGGGGAGCTGTTTTTT
19,TRBJ2-1,-,TRBD2,TRBV5-1,CASSSGGLAGGSAYNEQFF,TGCGCCAGCAGCTCTGGTGGGCTAGCGGGGGGTTCCGCCTACAATGAGCAGTTCTTC
21,TRBJ2-3,-,TRBD2,TRBV4-2,CASSQDRGTPSSGRAVDTQYF,TGTGCCAGCAGCCAAGATCGTGGTACCCCTTCTAGCGGGAGGGCCGTCGATACGCAGTATTTT
16,TRBJ1-1,-,-,TRBV28,CASSLWAEGSGTEAFF,TGTGCCAGCAGTCTCTGGGCTGAGGGATCGGGCACTGAAGCTTTCTTT
13,TRBJ2-1,-,-,TRBV5-1,CASSLLYGNEQFF,TGCGCCAGCAGCTTACTATATGGCAATGAGCAGTTCTTC
19,TRBJ2-3,-,TRBD2,TRBV11-2,CASSLRGWGLAGGGDTQYF,TGTGCCAGCAGCTTAAGGGGGTGGGGACTAGCGGGAGGAGGAGATACGCAGTATTTT
13,TRBJ1-1,-,-,TRBV6-5,CASRDILNTEAFF,TGTGCCAGCAGGGACATCTTGAACACTGAAGCTTTCTTT
14,TRBJ1-5,-,TRBD1,TRBV28,CASSLYQGAQPQHF,TGTGCCAGCAGTTTATACCAGGGGGCTCAGCCCCAGCATTTT
15,TRBJ1-2,-,TRBD1,TRBV19,CASSNGAGQGHGYTF,TGTGCCAGTAGTAACGGCGCGGGACAGGGCCATGGCTACACCTTC
16,TRBJ2-1,-,TRBD1,TRBV7-9,CASSLGVWTGGNEQFF,TGTGCCAGCAGCTTAGGGGTATGGACAGGGGGGAATGAGCAGTTCTTC
13,TRBJ1-2,-,TRBD1,TRBV5-1,CASSPGQNYGYTF,TGCGCCAGCAGCCCGGGACAGAACTATGGCTACACCTTC
15,TRBJ2-7,-,TRBD2,TRBV5-1,CASSLGGKAPYEQYF,TGCGCCAGCAGCCTGGGAGGGAAAGCGCCCTACGAGCAGTACTTC
14,TRBJ2-1,-,TRBD2,TRBV5-6,CASSLVGTSDEQFF,TGTGCCAGCAGCTTGGTAGGGACTAGCGATGAGCAGTTCTTC
16,TRBJ2-5,-,-,TRBV7-5,CARSRFRDSQGGTQYF,TGTGCCAGAAGCCGCTTCCGGGACAGCCAAGGGGGGACCCAGTACTTC
14,TRBJ2-3,-,-,TRBV28,CASSPGTHTDTQYF,TGTGCCAGCAGTCCCGGGACACACACAGATACGCAGTATTTT
13,TRBJ1-2,-,-,TRBV7-2,CASSFSAGDGYTF,TGTGCCAGCAGCTTTAGTGCAGGGGATGGCTACACCTTC
15,TRBJ1-1,-,-,TRBV4-1,CASSHKRDGGVEAFF,TGCGCCAGCAGCCATAAGCGGGACGGCGGGGTTGAAGCTTTCTTT
13,TRBJ1-2,-,TRBD1,TRBV6-1,CASRGTGLDGYTF,TGTGCCAGCAGGGGGACAGGACTCGATGGCTACACCTTC